Sequencing of this TCR beta chain was carried out in a study of OX40 agonist ivuxolimab in advanced cancers. Data came from immunoSEQ multiplex PCR; TCRdb stores just in-frame clones and leaves some out. The sample shows 35,000 to 40,000 clones, about 88% of them seen only once. Per germline, CDR1 MDHEN and CDR2 SYDVKM. This CDR3 is built from 15 residues. The V segment lost 5 bases and the J segment 4 bases; nucleotides outside the gene matches: 10. The chain uses TRBV28 and TRBJ1-2; 7 bases map to TRBD1. Specimen: CD4+ or CD8+ T cells sorted from blood, collected in a trial of the OX40 agonist ivuxolimab. The sequence was obtained from an adult with an advanced solid tumor such as melanoma, head and neck, liver or kidney cancer. In DNA, the CDR3 is TGTGCCAGCAGTAATTCGGGACAGCGATCCTATGGCTACACCTTC. The encoded protein is CASSNSGQRSYGYTF.